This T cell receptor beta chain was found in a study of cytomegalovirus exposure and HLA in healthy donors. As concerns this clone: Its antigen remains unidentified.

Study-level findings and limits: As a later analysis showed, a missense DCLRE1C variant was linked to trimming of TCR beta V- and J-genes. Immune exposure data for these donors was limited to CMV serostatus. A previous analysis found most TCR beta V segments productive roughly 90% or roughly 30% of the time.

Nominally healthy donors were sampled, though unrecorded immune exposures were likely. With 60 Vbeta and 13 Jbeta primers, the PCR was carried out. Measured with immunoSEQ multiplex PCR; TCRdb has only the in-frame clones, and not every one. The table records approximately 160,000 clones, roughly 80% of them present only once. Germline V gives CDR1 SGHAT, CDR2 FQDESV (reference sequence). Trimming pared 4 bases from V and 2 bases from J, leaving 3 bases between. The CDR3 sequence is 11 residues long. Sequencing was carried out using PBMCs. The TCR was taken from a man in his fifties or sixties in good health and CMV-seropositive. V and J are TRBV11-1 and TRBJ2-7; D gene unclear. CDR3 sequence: CASSSAYEQYF. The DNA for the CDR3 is TGTGCCAGCAGCTCAGCCTACGAGCAGTACTTC.